The T cell receptor (beta chain) under discussion was sequenced for a study of cytomegalovirus exposure and HLA in healthy donors. The PCR used 60 Vbeta and 13 Jbeta primers. Only in-frame clones appear in the TCRdb table, and some are missing; sequencing was by immunoSEQ multiplex PCR. The sample table includes 100,000 to 150,000 clones. CDR1 is MNHNS, CDR2 SASEGT, per germline. Trimming shortened V by 0 bases and J by 5 bases, and 17 bases separated the two germline ends. CDR3 length: 16 residues. Sequences were obtained from PBMCs. The V call is TRBV6-1, the J call TRBJ2-7, with TRBD1 as a possible D gene (5 bases). The sequence was collected from a man between 18 and 29 years old in good health and CMV-seronegative. DNA of the CDR3: TGTGCCAGCAGTGAAGCTAAGGGGTTAGGGTTGGACGAGCAGTACTTC. This sequence encodes CASSEAKGLGLDEQYF.